A single T cell receptor beta chain is shown here with its context. This clonotype was seen ten or more times. This clone's antigen is unknown. No base quality values were provided; no much bigger clone lies one nucleotide off. This sample stems from a study of T-cell reconstitution after alpha-beta-depleted transplantation in children (dated by TCRdb to about 2016). Some background on the complete study: The study quantitatively tracked T-cell immune reconstitution after TCRalphabeta/CD19-depleted allogeneic hematopoietic cell transplantation in children using TCR repertoire profiling.

Library preparation was by PCR. The sequencer was an Illumina HiSeq 2500. TCR libraries were prepared with molecular barcoding, using unique molecular identifiers to normalize TCRbeta repertoire quantification. Using fastp trimming at Q25 and MiXCR clonotype assembly, TCRdb reanalyzed the public sequencing data and kept in-frame beta chains. Rows matching on CDR3 protein sequence are summarized as one entry with the most common DNA and genes. Counted in this sample were around 450,000 distinct CDR3 sequences; around 46% of them appeared once. 27% of the sample goes to the ten largest clones. CDR1 and CDR2 are read off the germline V gene (reference sequence) as LNHDA and SQIVND. A distance of 9 bases separates the germline ends of V and J, which lose 1 base and 8 bases respectively. The cysteine opens and the phenylalanine closes a CDR3 of 13 amino acids. Only the CDR3 portion is preserved as DNA: 39 bases, with reading frame beginning at the first base.

The label giving this sample's treatment or condition can be read as: allogeneic hematopoietic cell transplantation with graft depleted of TCRalphabeta T cells and CD19 B cells. The children who served as transplant recipients had been given grafts of TCRalphabeta/CD19-depleted allogeneic hematopoietic cells. Paper-wide results and their limitations: Apparently early alphabetaT-cell count recovery about two months after transplant reportedly relied on only several hundred rapidly expanded clones derived from non-depleted graft cells. Over subsequent months, a decline in hyperexpanded clone frequencies was noted, and after one year, T-cell counts and TCRbeta diversity were mostly ascribed to newly produced T cells. The high TCRbeta diversity at day 60 in some patients was ascribed to recipient T cells and intrathymic progenitors that had survived conditioning.

This sample comprised PBMCs, obtained before TCRalphabeta/CD19-depleted stem cell transplant. The V gene is TRBV19 and the J gene is TRBJ2-1, and the D gene may be TRBD2, 7 bases matching. This clonotype originated in a girl aged 2 to 9 with aplastic anemia, due to receive a stem cell transplant. This receptor has the CDR3 CASSIAGGDEQFF. The DNA is as follows: TGTGCCAGTAGTATAGCGGGGGGCGATGAGCAGTTCTTC.